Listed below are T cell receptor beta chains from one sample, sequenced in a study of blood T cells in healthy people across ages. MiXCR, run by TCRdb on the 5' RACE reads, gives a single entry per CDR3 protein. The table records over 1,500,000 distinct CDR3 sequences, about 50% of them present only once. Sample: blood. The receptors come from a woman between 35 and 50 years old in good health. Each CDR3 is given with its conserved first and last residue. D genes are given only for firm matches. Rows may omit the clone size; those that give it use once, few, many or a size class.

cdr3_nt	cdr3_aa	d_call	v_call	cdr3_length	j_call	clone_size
TGTGCCAGCAGCCAAGACTCGGGGGTTTCCTACAATGAGCAGTTCTTC	CASSQDSGVSYNEQFF	NA	TRBV4-2	16	TRBJ2-1	few
TGTGCCAGCAGTCCTCCTAGCGGGGGGCGGACCCAGTACTTC	CASSPPSGGRTQYF	TRBD2	TRBV27	14	TRBJ2-5	few
TGTGCCAGCAATCTTAGCGGGGAAAAAAACATGCAGTACTTC	CASNLSGEKNMQYF	TRBD2	TRBV6-1	14	TRBJ2-4	NA
TGTGCCAGCAGTGCACAGGGGGCGGTCTCCTACGAGCAGTACTTC	CASSAQGAVSYEQYF	TRBD1	TRBV28	15	TRBJ2-7	NA
TGTGCCAGCAGTTTCCCCTGGGTTAGCGGGGGGACAGATACGCAGTATTTT	CASSFPWVSGGTDTQYF	TRBD2	TRBV28	17	TRBJ2-3	once
TGCGCCAGCAGCCAAGATGGGACAGGGGCGTCCTACGAGCAGTACTTC	CASSQDGTGASYEQYF	TRBD1	TRBV4-1	16	TRBJ2-7	many
TGTGCCAGCAGCTTAGACAGGGGGGAGATTGATTATATGGGCTACACCTTC	CASSLDRGEIDYMGYTF	TRBD1	TRBV13	17	TRBJ1-2	NA
TGCAGTGCTAGTCCGACCACTGAAGCTTTCTTT	CSASPTTEAFF	NA	TRBV20-1	11	TRBJ1-1	NA
TGTGCCAGCAGTATTCTCGGGTCTGTCTCACCCCTCCACTTT	CASSILGSVSPLHF	NA	TRBV27	14	TRBJ1-6	few
TGTGCCAACCGAGGGACGGCGGAGGGGGAAAAACTGTTTTTT	CANRGTAEGEKLFF	NA	TRBV19	14	TRBJ1-4	NA
TGTGCCAGCAGTACAAGACTAGCGAGGGATAGCACAGATACGCAGTATTTT	CASSTRLARDSTDTQYF	TRBD2	TRBV12-3/TRBV12-4	17	TRBJ2-3	NA
TGTGCCAGCAACAAGAGCAGGGGTAACTATGGCTACACCTTC	CASNKSRGNYGYTF	NA	TRBV5-6	14	TRBJ1-2	once
TGTGCCAGCAGCTTAGCGAAGGGGAGGCATAGTGAGTACAATGAGCAGTACTTC	CASSLAKGRHSEYNEQYF	NA	TRBV7-2	18	TRBJ2-5	once
TGCGCCAGCAGGTTAACAGGGATATCGGGAGATACGCAGTATTTT	CASRLTGISGDTQYF	NA	TRBV5-1	15	TRBJ2-3	NA
TGTGCCAGCAGCCCAGAGACTAGCTTTGATACGCAGTATTTT	CASSPETSFDTQYF	TRBD2	TRBV7-9	14	TRBJ2-3	NA
TGTGCCACCAGCAGAGGGGGGGAAACCTACGAGCAGTACTTC	CATSRGGETYEQYF	NA	TRBV15	14	TRBJ2-7	few
TGTGCCACCAGCAGAGATTTGGGAGACACCGGGGAGCTGTTTTTT	CATSRDLGDTGELFF	NA	TRBV15	15	TRBJ2-2	NA
TGCAGTGCTAGAGTACCTCGGACAGGGGTCTACGAGCAGTACTTC	CSARVPRTGVYEQYF	TRBD1	TRBV20-1	15	TRBJ2-7	few
TGTGCCAGCAGTTACTCTGGGGGGCGAGGTAATGAGCAGTACTTC	CASSYSGGRGNEQYF	NA	TRBV6-2/TRBV6-3	15	TRBJ2-7	NA
TGCAGTGCTAGGGGGGACAGGGGTATCTCATTGGACTATGGCTACACCTTC	CSARGDRGISLDYGYTF	TRBD1	TRBV20-1	17	TRBJ1-2	NA
TGTGCCAGCAGCCCTACCCTTTGGTATGGGGACTATGGCTACACCTTC	CASSPTLWYGDYGYTF	NA	TRBV14	16	TRBJ1-2	once
TGTGCCAGCAGCCACGGGAAGATAAAGCAATACGAGCAGTACTTC	CASSHGKIKQYEQYF	NA	TRBV7-2	15	TRBJ2-7	NA
TGCGCCAGCAGCCACGACCGTGCGGACGAGCAGTACTTC	CASSHDRADEQYF	NA	TRBV4-3	13	TRBJ2-7	NA
TGTGCCAGCAGCCAAACGAAGAGGCATGAGCAGTACTTC	CASSQTKRHEQYF	NA	TRBV16	13	TRBJ2-5	NA
TGCGCCAGCAGCCACCTCCTTAGCGGGGGGGGAGCAGATACGCAGTATTTT	CASSHLLSGGGADTQYF	TRBD2	TRBV4-3	17	TRBJ2-3	NA
TGCAGTGCTAGAGAGAAGGGGGGCGGGGAGACCCAGTACTTC	CSAREKGGGETQYF	NA	TRBV20-1	14	TRBJ2-5	once
TGTGCCAGCAGTTACTCGGCTAGCGGGGAAGAGACCCAGTACTTC	CASSYSASGEETQYF	TRBD2	TRBV6-2/TRBV6-3	15	TRBJ2-5	NA
TGTGCCAGCAGTTACTCCCGATTAGCCAAAAACATTCAGTACTTC	CASSYSRLAKNIQYF	NA	TRBV6-2/TRBV6-3	15	TRBJ2-4	few
TGCGCCAGCAGCCCCCTAGCGGGGGCGAACGGCGAGCAGTTCTTC	CASSPLAGANGEQFF	TRBD2	TRBV4-3	15	TRBJ2-1	few
TGTGCCAGCAGCTTAAATGGTATACCCCGCTTGGCTGGAGAGACCCAGTACTTC	CASSLNGIPRLAGETQYF	NA	TRBV7-9	18	TRBJ2-5	few
TGTGCCAGCAGTTCCCCTCCCCCGGGACAGGGCGGGTATGGCTACACCTTC	CASSSPPPGQGGYGYTF	TRBD1	TRBV27	17	TRBJ1-2	NA
TGCAGTGCTAGGCGGGACAGATTACAAGAGACCCAGTACTTC	CSARRDRLQETQYF	NA	TRBV20-1	14	TRBJ2-5	NA
TGCGCCAGCAGCCAAGATGGAACCGGGCGGGGGGCCTACAATGAGCAGTTCTTC	CASSQDGTGRGAYNEQFF	TRBD2	TRBV4-1	18	TRBJ2-1	NA
TGTGCCAGCAGTTACGACACTGAAGCTTTCTTT	CASSYDTEAFF	NA	TRBV6-6	11	TRBJ1-1	NA
TGTGCCAGCCGTGCCGCGGATACGCAGTATTTT	CASRAADTQYF	NA	TRBV7-2	11	TRBJ2-3	few
TGTGCCAGCAGTTACCGCAGCGGGGGGCCCACAGATACGCAGTATTTT	CASSYRSGGPTDTQYF	TRBD2	TRBV6-5	16	TRBJ2-3	few
TGTGCCAGCAGCCAAGTCCCCGCGGGGGAAAACTATGGCTACACCTTC	CASSQVPAGENYGYTF	NA	TRBV4-2	16	TRBJ1-2	few
TGTGCCAGCAGCGCCAATTTCCCAACTAATGAAAAACTGTTTTTT	CASSANFPTNEKLFF	NA	TRBV4-2	15	TRBJ1-4	NA
TGCGCCAGCAGCGAAGGGGCCCCTAGCACAGATACGCAGTATTTT	CASSEGAPSTDTQYF	NA	TRBV5-1	15	TRBJ2-3	NA